The 29 T cell receptor beta chains below were found in one sample sequenced in a study of shared clonotypes between healthy human individuals. Assay used: immunoSEQ multiplex PCR; TCRdb lists only in-frame clones, some missing. The sample has hundreds of thousands of clones, around 78% seen once. Material: memory CD4+ T cells sorted from blood. Stated subset: CD45RA-negative fraction. Receptors originate from a woman aged 25 to 39 in good health.

This clone was observed a single time. The chain recombines TRBV19 with TRBJ2-5; D remains unclear. The V gene's germline CDR1 is LNHDA and CDR2 SQIVND (reference sequence). V gave up 0 bases and J gave up 5 bases, with 19 bases separating them. The CDR3 has 17 amino acids. The CDR3 coding sequence is TGTGCCAGTAGTATAGATGCCCCCCCGGTGGGATTGGAGACCCAGTACTTC. Protein product: CASSIDAPPVGLETQYF. The whole variable domain, filled in from reference TRBV19 and TRBJ2-5, reads DGGITQSPKYLFRKEGQNVTLSCEQNLNHDAMYWYRQDPGQGLRLIYYSQIVNDFQKGDIAEGYSVSREKKESFPLTVTSAQKNPTAFYLCASSIDAPPVGLETQYFGPGTRLLVL.

The chain couples TRBV6-1 to TRBJ1-1; 8 nucleotides agree with TRBD1. The CDR3 covers 13 residues. Germline V CDR1 and CDR2: MNHNS, SASEGT. With 6 bases clipped from V and 5 bases from J, the junction kept 5 bases outside the gene matches. CDR3 sequence (DNA): TGTGCCAGCAGGCAGGGGGCCGGGACTGAAGCTTTCTTT. It is translated as CASRQGAGTEAFF.

This clone was seen at least ten times. The rearrangement uses TRBV29-1 and TRBJ2-7; the match to TRBD1 covers 9 bases. V dropped 4 bases and J dropped 7; count of bases not matched to a gene: 20. The CDR3 is 17 residues long. The V gene's germline CDR1 is SQVTM and CDR2 ANQGSEA. For the CDR3, the DNA is TGCAGCGTTGCCAGAACCGGGACAGGGACCCCGAGGGGGGAGCAGTACTTC. Amino acids: CSVARTGTGTPRGEQYF.

CDR3 in DNA: TGTGCCAGCAGTTCACAGCGGAACGAAGAGACCCAGTACTTC. Protein: CASSSQRNEETQYF. The chain is built from TRBV6-5 and TRBJ2-5; TRBD2 might be the D (5 bases). Germline CDR1 MNHEY, CDR2 SVGAGI. Trimming left V 4 bases short and J 3 bases short, with 12 bases between. The CDR3 runs to 14 residues.

The chain has TRBV28 and TRBJ2-1; 9 positions match TRBD2. The CDR3 contains 13 residues. V lost 3 bases and J lost 11; bases outside the gene matches: 5. Germline V CDR1 and CDR2: MDHEN, SYDVKM. The CDR3 spells CASSLERGDKQFF. CDR3 DNA sequence: TGTGCCAGCAGTTTGGAGCGGGGGGATAAGCAGTTCTTC. Looking up the rest from reference TRBV28 and TRBJ2-1 gives the full variable domain: DVKVTQSSRYLVKRTGEKVFLECVQDMDHENMFWYRQDPGLGLRLIYFSYDVKMKEKGDIPEGYSVSREKKERFSLILESASTNQTSMYLCASSLERGDKQFFGPGTRLTVL.

This clone was picked up many times. The V call is TRBV29-1, the J call TRBJ1-4, with TRBD1 as a possible D gene (5 bases). The CDR3 loop spans 12 amino acids. The germline CDR1 and CDR2 sequences are SQVTM and ANQGSEA. Trimming took off 5 bases at V and 9 bases at J, with 13 bases between the two ends. The CDR3 DNA reads TGCAGCGTTAGAACAGGTACCCAAAAACTGTTTTTT. Residues: CSVRTGTQKLFF. Looking up the rest from reference TRBV29-1 and TRBJ1-4 gives the full variable domain: SAVISQKPSRDICQRGTSLTIQCQVDSQVTMMFWYRQQPGQSLTLIATANQGSEATYESGFVIDKFPISRPNLTFSTLTVSNMSPEDSSIYLCSVRTGTQKLFFGSGTQLSVL.

CDR3 in amino acids: CASSAQGERLNTEAFF. The CDR3 nucleotides are TGTGCCAGCTCGGCCCAAGGGGAGAGATTGAACACTGAAGCTTTCTTT. The chain carries TRBV18 and TRBJ1-1, with a possible D match to TRBD1 (5 bases). Trimming took off 6 bases at V and 0 bases at J, with 17 bases between the two ends. Germline assignment: CDR1 KGHSH and CDR2 LQKENI. This CDR3 is 16 amino acids long.

This clone is a singleton in its sample. V gene TRBV4-2 combines with J gene TRBJ2-1, with 15 bases identical to TRBD2. V lost 3 bases and J lost 11; bases outside the gene matches: 14. The germline gives CDR1 LGHNA, CDR2 YNFKEQ. The CDR3 length is 18 residues. The CDR3 DNA sequence: TGTGCCAGCAGCCAGGCCTCTGGAGGGACTAGCGGGGGGATGAAGCAGTTCTTC. Amino acids: CASSQASGGTSGGMKQFF.

The chain uses TRBV7-8 and TRBJ2-7; D possibly corresponds to TRBD2 (5 bases). V lost 5 bases, J lost 0 bases, and 11 bases lay in between. Per germline, CDR1 SGHVS and CDR2 FQNEAQ. CDR3 size: 14 residues. The CDR3 sequence is CASSPWRSSYEQYF. CDR3 nucleotide sequence: TGTGCCAGCAGCCCGTGGAGGAGCTCCTACGAGCAGTACTTC.

This clone was found many times. The same CDR3 can be traced to other DNA sequences in this sample. The chain employs TRBV7-2 and TRBJ1-1; TRBD1 aligns across 7 bases. Losses at the gene ends were 5 bases for V and 3 bases for J; bases not matched to a gene: 3. This CDR3 has 13 residues. In germline, CDR1 is SGHTA, CDR2 FQGNSA. CDR3 sequence: CASSPQGDTEAFF. DNA for the CDR3: TGTGCCAGCAGCCCTCAGGGGGACACTGAAGCTTTCTTT.

The V gene is TRBV21-1, the J gene TRBJ2-3; the table's TRBD1 call for D was not verified on the DNA. TRBV21-1 is a pseudogene. This CDR3 contains 15 residues. Written as DNA, the CDR3 is TGTGCCAGCAGCAATGGGGCAGGCCAGACAGATACGCAGTATTTT. Protein: CASSNGAGQTDTQYF.

The chain couples TRBV28 to TRBJ2-7; TRBD1 matches 12 bases. The V gene's germline CDR1 is MDHEN and CDR2 SYDVKM. This CDR3 is 15 amino acids long. V gave up 7 bases and J gave up 0 bases; unmatched junction bases: 4. The CDR3 protein is CASKGGQGASYEQYF. CDR3 bases: TGTGCCAGCAAGGGGGGACAGGGGGCCTCCTACGAGCAGTACTTC.

J is TRBJ2-1 and V is TRBV27, with 12 bases matching TRBD2. The CDR3 loop spans 18 amino acids. The V gene's germline CDR1 is MNHEY and CDR2 SMNVEV (reference sequence). Losses at the gene ends were 1 base for V and 6 bases for J; bases not matched to a gene: 10. The CDR3: CASSLWASGRAGGNEQFF. Here the CDR3 DNA reads TGTGCCAGCAGTTTATGGGCTAGCGGGAGGGCCGGGGGCAATGAGCAGTTCTTC.

In its sample, this clone was seen a few times. The chain couples TRBV6-4 to TRBJ2-3; D possibly matches TRBD1 or TRBD2 (5 bases each). The CDR3 runs 14 residues. Germline V CDR1 and CDR2: MRHNA, SNTAGT. The germline V and J ends were trimmed by 7 bases and 4 bases, with 15 bases remaining between them. In nucleotides, the CDR3 is TGTGCCAGCACCCACGAGGGGCTCTCAGATACGCAGTATTTT. This encodes CASTHEGLSDTQYF.

The chain joins TRBV6-6 to TRBJ1-2; perhaps TRBD1 as D (6 bases). The ends were cut back, 2 bases at V and 4 bases at J, with 14 bases in the middle. The V gene's germline CDR1 is MNHNY and CDR2 SVGAGI (reference sequence). The CDR3 covers 15 residues. Written as DNA, the CDR3 is TGTGCCAGCAGTTACCCGGGGGCGCTGATCTATGGCTACACCTTC. Residues: CASSYPGALIYGYTF.

The chain recombines TRBV2 with TRBJ2-1; D perhaps matches TRBD1 (6 bases). The CDR3 has 13 amino acids. Trimming cost V 5 bases and J 4 bases, with 9 bases left between them. Per the germline V gene, CDR1 is SNHLY and CDR2 is FYNNEI. For the CDR3, the DNA is TGTGCCAGCAGTCCCGGACAGTACAATGAGCAGTTCTTC. Translating it yields CASSPGQYNEQFF.

This rearrangement joins TRBV2 to TRBJ2-2, with TRBD1 as a possible D gene (6 bases). The CDR3 loop spans 15 amino acids. V lost 10 bases and J 5 bases, leaving 20 bases between the germline ends. CDR1 SNHLY and CDR2 FYNNEI come from the germline V gene. The CDR3 DNA reads TGTGCCACCCGAAAAGGGACATCTGATACCGGGGAGCTGTTTTTT. It specifies CATRKGTSDTGELFF.

This clone was observed once. The V and J genes are TRBV6-5 and TRBJ2-7; possible D gene TRBD1, 5 bases. Germline CDR1 is MNHEY and CDR2 is SVGAGI. The CDR3 consists of 16 residues. The V end was cut by 2 bases, the J end by 1 base, with 15 bases between. The DNA of the CDR3 is TGTGCCAGCAGTTACGTATCAGGGCGACCTTCCTACGAGCAGTACTTC. It specifies CASSYVSGRPSYEQYF.

DNA of the CDR3: TGTGCCAGCAGCTTAGGAACAGGGGAGTCCGGGGAGCTGTTTTTT. Translation: CASSLGTGESGELFF. This chain joins TRBV7-8 and TRBJ2-2; 7 positions agree with TRBD1. This CDR3 comprises 15 residues. Germline assignment: CDR1 SGHVS and CDR2 FQNEAQ. J lost 6 bases, V lost 1 base, and 5 bases had no gene match.

The chain recombines TRBV6-5 with TRBJ1-4; 7 positions agree with TRBD1. The CDR3 loop spans 13 amino acids. Germline V lookup: CDR1 MNHEY, CDR2 SVGAGI. V dropped 11 bases and J dropped 4; count of bases not matched to a gene: 7. The CDR3 nucleotides are TGTGCCGCCGCGGGACAGATTAATGAAAAACTGTTTTTT. This encodes CAAAGQINEKLFF.

The chain carries TRBV2 and TRBJ1-3; D call uncertain. V was pared by 6 bases and J by 0 bases, with 9 bases between. Germline lookup yields CDR1 SNHLY and CDR2 FYNNEI. This CDR3 has 14 amino acids. The CDR3 DNA follows: TGTGCCAGCAGGGCGGGGAGCTCTGGAAACACCATATATTTT. Protein: CASRAGSSGNTIYF.

For this clone: Other DNA sequences in this sample translate to the same CDR3. The chain is built from TRBV2 and TRBJ1-5; 9 bases align to TRBD1. This CDR3 has 14 amino acids. The germline gives CDR1 SNHLY, CDR2 FYNNEI. Unmatched junction bases numbered 3, after V lost 5 bases and J lost 4 bases. CDR3 sequence reads: CASSPDRGNQPQHF. The CDR3 DNA reads TGTGCCAGCAGTCCGGACAGGGGTAATCAGCCCCAGCATTTT.

This clone has a handful of counts. This chain links TRBV5-6 with TRBJ1-3, with D unclear. V lost 0 bases, J lost 0 bases, and 19 bases lay in between. CDR3 length equals 19 residues. CDR1 and CDR2 (germline): SGHDT, YYEEEE. CDR3 amino acids: CASSLAMAGIFNSGNTIYF. CDR3 DNA sequence: TGTGCCAGCAGCTTGGCCATGGCGGGGATCTTCAACTCTGGAAACACCATATATTTT.

V and J are TRBV15 and TRBJ2-5; D perhaps matches TRBD2 (5 bases). Deletions cut 1 base from V and 1 base from J, with 10 bases between. Germline V gene data show CDR1 as LNHNV and CDR2 as YYDKDF (reference sequence). The CDR3 runs 15 residues. The CDR3 region has the DNA TGTGCCACCAGCAGAGCACGGACTCGCCAAGAGACCCAGTACTTC. This sequence encodes CATSRARTRQETQYF.

This clone was seen only once. The chain employs TRBV11-1 and TRBJ2-1, with D uncertain. V shed 2 bases and J shed 3 bases, with 11 bases lying between them. The CDR3 spans 15 residues. Germline V gene sequence: CDR1 SGHAT, CDR2 FQDESV (reference sequence). The DNA for the CDR3 is TGTGCCAGCAGCTTATTTGGTGGGGACTACAATGAGCAGTTCTTC. Protein product: CASSLFGGDYNEQFF. Filled out from reference TRBV11-1 and TRBJ2-1, the complete variable domain reads EAEVAQSPRYKITEKSQAVAFWCDPISGHATLYWYRQILGQGPELLVQFQDESVVDDSQLPKDRFSAERLKGVDSTLKIQPAELGDSAMYLCASSLFGGDYNEQFFGPGTRLTVL.

V and J are TRBV10-3 and TRBJ1-5; TRBD1 agrees at 7 bases. The CDR3 runs 15 residues. Germline values: CDR1 ENHRY, CDR2 SYGVKD. The V segment lost 4 bases and the J segment 7 bases; nucleotides outside the gene matches: 10. The CDR3 region is CAISVGGQVGQPQHF. CDR3 bases: TGTGCCATCAGTGTAGGAGGACAGGTTGGACAGCCCCAGCATTTT.

The chain uses TRBV25-1 and TRBJ1-4; D is ambiguous. V lost 4 bases and J 8 bases, leaving 20 bases between the germline ends. There are 16 residues in the CDR3. In germline, CDR1 is MGHDK, CDR2 SYGVNS. CDR3 coding DNA: TGTGCCAGCAGTGGACTTCCGAGGGCGGAGAGCGAAAAACTGTTTTTT. Translation: CASSGLPRAESEKLFF.

This clone is a singleton in its sample. V usage is TRBV7-8 and J usage is TRBJ1-5; D is possibly TRBD1 (5 bases). The CDR3 is made up of 18 amino acids. Germline CDR1 is SGHVS and CDR2 is FQNEAQ. The V and J ends lost 4 bases and 0 bases respectively, with 19 bases between them. The CDR3 here is CASSSRRYPGHSNQPQHF. In DNA, the CDR3 is TGTGCCAGCAGCTCCAGGCGCTATCCAGGACATAGCAATCAGCCCCAGCATTTT.

The genes are TRBV19 and TRBJ2-3, with D possibly TRBD2 on 6 matching bases. V lost 7 bases and J 4 bases, leaving 15 bases between the germline ends. CDR1 is LNHDA, CDR2 SQIVND, per germline (reference sequence). There are 14 residues in the CDR3. CDR3 DNA sequence: TGTGCCAGTACTCCGGACGGGACTCCAGATACGCAGTATTTT. Encoded protein: CASTPDGTPDTQYF.